This TCR beta chain stems from a study of shared clonotypes between healthy human individuals. V trimming: 6 bases; J trimming: 7 bases; junction bases outside the gene matches: 8. The CDR3 has 14 amino acids. Germline V CDR1 and CDR2: SGHTA, FQGTGA. Only in-frame clones appear in the TCRdb table, and some are missing; sequencing was by immunoSEQ multiplex PCR. The repertoire has roughly 2.4 million clones, 90% to 96% of them found once; the top ten carry 0.1% to 0.15%. A single count supports this clone. The same CDR3 is also encoded by other DNA sequences in this sample. The receptor was derived from a man aged 18 to 35 in good health. Material: naive CD4+ T cells sorted from blood. The subset: CD45RA+ positively selected. The chain links TRBV7-3 to TRBJ2-1, with 8 bases lining up with TRBD2. CDR3 amino acids: CASSSSGGLNEQFF. CDR3 coding DNA: TGTGCCAGCAGTTCCTCGGGGGGGCTGAATGAGCAGTTCTTC.